A selection of T cell receptor beta chains follows, all from one sample in a study of T cell changes during pregnancy in multiple sclerosis. The assay was immunoSEQ multiplex PCR, and TCRdb's table has in-frame clones only and misses some. The repertoire holds 20,000 to 25,000 clones, with less than 90% as singletons. This specimen consisted of CD8+ T cells from peripheral blood mononuclear cells, obtained after pregnancy. The receptors stem from a female donor with multiple sclerosis, enrolled in a pregnancy study. Each CDR3 is given with its conserved first and last residue. The D gene is left open where the match is weak. Not all rows give a size; the values are once, few, many and, for expanded clones, a class.

V: TRBV18
D: -
size: once
J: TRBJ2-7
DNA: TGTGCCAGCTCACCACGCCCGGTGGGACTTATCTACGAGCAGTACTTC
CDR3: CASSPRPVGLIYEQYF

V: TRBV5-4
D: TRBD1
size: few
J: TRBJ1-6
DNA: TGTGCCAGCAGCCTAGGACAGGGCCTAAATTCACCCCTCCACTTT
CDR3: CASSLGQGLNSPLHF

V: TRBV13
D: -
size: -
J: TRBJ2-7
DNA: TGTGCCAGCAGCTCGGGTAGCTACGAGCAGTACTTC
CDR3: CASSSGSYEQYF

V: TRBV13
D: -
size: -
J: TRBJ2-7
DNA: TGTGCCAGCAGCTTAGGGCTGGTCCTGGGACACGACTACGAGCAGTACTTC
CDR3: CASSLGLVLGHDYEQYF

V: TRBV6-1
D: TRBD2
size: -
J: TRBJ2-5
DNA: TGTGCCAGCCCCGGGACTAGCGGCGGGGAGACCCAGTACTTC
CDR3: CASPGTSGGETQYF

V: TRBV6-1
D: -
size: -
J: TRBJ1-2
DNA: TGTGCCAGCAGTGAAGAGGCCGGGGGGCCAGCTGACTATGGCTACACCTTC
CDR3: CASSEEAGGPADYGYTF

V: TRBV19
D: -
size: once
J: TRBJ1-2
DNA: TGTGCCAGTAGTACCCTAGGACTGCCTAACTATGGCTACACCTTC
CDR3: CASSTLGLPNYGYTF

V: TRBV7-8
D: TRBD2
size: -
J: TRBJ2-5
DNA: TGTGCCAGCAGCTCACGGTGGGACGGGGAGGGGATTGAGACCCAGTACTTC
CDR3: CASSSRWDGEGIETQYF

V: TRBV14
D: TRBD1
size: -
J: TRBJ2-7
DNA: TGTGCCAGCAGCCAACTGGACAGGGCATGGATCTACGAGCAGTACTTC
CDR3: CASSQLDRAWIYEQYF

V: TRBV4-1
D: TRBD1
size: -
J: TRBJ2-7
DNA: TGCGCCAGCAGCCCTCCTGACAGGGAATACGAGCAGTACTTC
CDR3: CASSPPDREYEQYF

V: TRBV27
D: TRBD2
size: -
J: TRBJ2-2
DNA: TGTGCCGTCGGGGCGGGAGAATCCGGGGAGCTGTTTTTT
CDR3: CAVGAGESGELFF

V: TRBV2
D: -
size: -
J: TRBJ2-7
DNA: TGTGCCAGCAGTGTTCCAGGCACCTACGAGCAGTACTTC
CDR3: CASSVPGTYEQYF

V: TRBV7-8
D: TRBD2
size: -
J: TRBJ2-1
DNA: TGTGCCAGCAGCTCTCGGACTAGCGTCTCCTACAATGAGCAGTTCTTC
CDR3: CASSSRTSVSYNEQFF

V: TRBV14
D: TRBD1
size: once
J: TRBJ1-4
DNA: TGTGCCAGCAGCCTTGGACAGGCGCTTAATGAAAAACTGTTTTTT
CDR3: CASSLGQALNEKLFF

V: TRBV7-9
D: TRBD2
size: -
J: TRBJ2-7
DNA: TGTGCCAGCAGCTTAGCGGGAGGGTCCGAGCAGTACTTC
CDR3: CASSLAGGSEQYF

V: TRBV28
D: -
size: -
J: TRBJ2-3
DNA: TGTGCCAGCACCTCTCCGGCTCACGAGTCCGGGACAGATACGCAGTATTTT
CDR3: CASTSPAHESGTDTQYF

V: TRBV6-6
D: -
size: -
J: TRBJ1-1
DNA: TGTGCCAGCAGTACGGGGGGCCTGAACACTGAAGCTTTCTTT
CDR3: CASSTGGLNTEAFF

V: TRBV2
D: TRBD1
size: -
J: TRBJ1-2
DNA: TGTGCCAGCAGTGAAGCGACAGGGTCCTATGGCTACACCTTC
CDR3: CASSEATGSYGYTF

V: TRBV6-1
D: TRBD2
size: -
J: TRBJ2-1
DNA: TGTGCCAGCAGTGAAAGGGCTAGCGGTTACAATGAGCAGTTCTTC
CDR3: CASSERASGYNEQFF

V: TRBV6-5
D: -
size: once
J: TRBJ2-7
DNA: TGTGCCAGCAGTTTCGCCCCGGGACACTCCTACGAGCAGTACTTC
CDR3: CASSFAPGHSYEQYF

V: TRBV28
D: TRBD2
size: -
J: TRBJ2-7
DNA: TGTGCCAGCAGCCCCCGGACTAGCGTCTACTTC
CDR3: CASSPRTSVYF

V: TRBV7-6
D: -
size: -
J: TRBJ2-7
DNA: TGTGCCAGCAGCGTGGGGGCTAATTCGTACTACGAGCAGTACTTC
CDR3: CASSVGANSYYEQYF

V: TRBV7-3
D: -
size: -
J: TRBJ1-1
DNA: TGTGCCAGCAGCCTGCACACGAACACTGAAGCTTTCTTT
CDR3: CASSLHTNTEAFF

V: TRBV28
D: TRBD2
size: -
J: TRBJ2-2
DNA: TGTGCCAGCAGTTTCTGGACTAGCGGGAATTCGGGGGAGCTGTTTTTT
CDR3: CASSFWTSGNSGELFF

V: TRBV5-5
D: -
size: medium-sized
J: TRBJ1-2
DNA: TGTGCCAGCAGCTTGGGCCAGGCTAACTATGGCTACACCTTC
CDR3: CASSLGQANYGYTF

V: TRBV12-5
D: -
size: -
J: TRBJ2-1
DNA: TGTGCTAGTGGTTTGGGTAGGGGCAACAATGAGCAGTTCTTC
CDR3: CASGLGRGNNEQFF

V: TRBV7-6
D: TRBD1
size: -
J: TRBJ1-3
DNA: TGTGCCAGCAGCAAGGAGGTACAGGGGAGCTCTGGAAACACCATATATTTT
CDR3: CASSKEVQGSSGNTIYF

V: TRBV5-6
D: -
size: -
J: TRBJ1-1
DNA: TGTGCCAGCAGCTTACAGGGATGGGGAACTGAAGCTTTCTTT
CDR3: CASSLQGWGTEAFF

V: TRBV28
D: TRBD1
size: -
J: TRBJ2-7
DNA: TGTGCCAGCAGTTTACGACAGGGTTCCTACGAGCAGTACTTC
CDR3: CASSLRQGSYEQYF

V: TRBV6-5
D: TRBD1
size: -
J: TRBJ1-2
DNA: TGTGCCACAGGGGGACAGGGCTATGGCTACACCTTC
CDR3: CATGGQGYGYTF

V: TRBV27
D: TRBD2
size: -
J: TRBJ2-5
DNA: TGTGCCACGAGGGGCCTAGCGGGAGAGACCCAGTACTTC
CDR3: CATRGLAGETQYF

V: TRBV13
D: -
size: -
J: TRBJ2-3
DNA: TGTGCCAGCAGTTCACAGGGTATTAGCACAGATACGCAGTATTTT
CDR3: CASSSQGISTDTQYF

V: TRBV7-9
D: TRBD1
size: -
J: TRBJ1-2
DNA: TGTGCCAGCAGCTTGGAAGACAGGGCCTCGTTTACCTATGGCTACACCTTC
CDR3: CASSLEDRASFTYGYTF

V: TRBV5-4
D: -
size: -
J: TRBJ2-1
DNA: TGTGCCAGCCTACAGGGCAATGAGCAGTTCTTC
CDR3: CASLQGNEQFF

V: TRBV7-2
D: -
size: -
J: TRBJ2-7
DNA: TGTGCCAGCAGCTTAGGGCTGCGGGAGCAGTACTTC
CDR3: CASSLGLREQYF

V: TRBV7-9
D: -
size: -
J: TRBJ2-7
DNA: TGTGCCAGCAGCTTGAATAACAGGGTCCACGAGCAGTACTTC
CDR3: CASSLNNRVHEQYF

V: TRBV19
D: -
size: -
J: TRBJ1-5
DNA: TGTGCCAGTAGTTTCTCAGGCAATCAGCCCCAGCATTTT
CDR3: CASSFSGNQPQHF

V: TRBV7-6
D: -
size: -
J: TRBJ2-5
DNA: TGTGCCAGCAGCCCGGTCGGCGGGTTACAAGAGACCCAGTACTTC
CDR3: CASSPVGGLQETQYF

V: TRBV5-1
D: -
size: once
J: TRBJ1-4
DNA: TGCGCCAGCAGCTTGGACAGGGTCGGGAATGGAGAAAAACTGTTTTTT
CDR3: CASSLDRVGNGEKLFF

V: TRBV7-2
D: TRBD1
size: -
J: TRBJ2-3
DNA: TGTGCCAGCAGCAGGACAGGGGGCGTCACAGATACGCAGTATTTT
CDR3: CASSRTGGVTDTQYF

V: TRBV6-1
D: -
size: once
J: TRBJ1-1
DNA: TGTGCCAGCAGCCATCTAATCACAGGGAGTGAAGCTTTCTTT
CDR3: CASSHLITGSEAFF

V: TRBV2
D: TRBD2
size: -
J: TRBJ2-1
DNA: TGTGCCAGCACTGGGACTAGCGGGAGGAATGAGCAGTTCTTC
CDR3: CASTGTSGRNEQFF

V: TRBV5-1
D: -
size: few
J: TRBJ1-1
DNA: TGCGCCAGCAGCTTGGTTTCAGGGAACACTGAAGCTTTCTTT
CDR3: CASSLVSGNTEAFF

V: TRBV10-2
D: -
size: -
J: TRBJ1-2
DNA: TGCGCCAGCAGTGAGGTCTCTAACTATGGCTACACCTTC
CDR3: CASSEVSNYGYTF

V: TRBV19
D: TRBD1
size: -
J: TRBJ1-5
DNA: TGTGCCAGTAGCCGGGACAGGGAGGGGTATAGCAATCAGCCCCAGCATTTT
CDR3: CASSRDREGYSNQPQHF

V: TRBV28
D: TRBD1
size: -
J: TRBJ1-6
DNA: TGTGCCAGCAGAGACAGGGTCGATAATTCACCCCTCCACTTT
CDR3: CASRDRVDNSPLHF

V: TRBV19
D: TRBD1
size: once
J: TRBJ2-7
DNA: TGTGCCAGTAGTTGGGACAGGGCCTCCTACGAGCAGTACTTC
CDR3: CASSWDRASYEQYF

V: TRBV6-5
D: -
size: -
J: TRBJ2-7
DNA: TGTGCCAGCAGTTACCAGGGGCTCCGTTTTGGCGAGCAGTACTTC
CDR3: CASSYQGLRFGEQYF

V: TRBV6-4
D: TRBD1
size: -
J: TRBJ2-1
DNA: TGTGCCAGCAGTGAAAGAACAGGGGGGAACAATGAGCAGTTCTTC
CDR3: CASSERTGGNNEQFF

V: TRBV30
D: TRBD2
size: -
J: TRBJ2-1
DNA: TGTGCCTGGGTAGCGGGAGATGAGCAGTTCTTC
CDR3: CAWVAGDEQFF

V: TRBV7-9
D: TRBD1
size: -
J: TRBJ1-1
DNA: TGTGCCAGCAGCTTAGGGACAGGGGTGGGTGAAGCTTTCTTT
CDR3: CASSLGTGVGEAFF

V: TRBV6-1
D: TRBD1
size: few
J: TRBJ1-5
DNA: TGTGCCAGCAGTCCCCGGGACAGGGAGAATCAGCCCCAGCATTTT
CDR3: CASSPRDRENQPQHF